The entry below describes one T cell receptor (beta chain). This sample was taken from a study of blood T cell repertoires in COVID-19. The data were produced by immunoSEQ multiplex PCR, yet TCRdb's version contains in-frame clones alone and is incomplete. This sample has roughly 35,000 clones, with roughly three quarters found just once. With 1 base removed from V and 3 bases from J, the gap between germline ends came to 13 bases. Per germline, CDR1 SGHAT and CDR2 FQNNGV. This CDR3 comprises 16 residues. The sequenced material came from peripheral blood. This TCR was sampled from a man aged 80 or over with acute or convalescent COVID-19. This chain uses TRBV11-2 with TRBJ2-1, with no clear D. The CDR3 DNA sequence: TGTGCCAGCAGCTTAGTGCGGCTAGTCGTCTACAATGAGCAGTTCTTC. Its protein is CASSLVRLVVYNEQFF.